This TCR beta chain is from a study of T cell repertoires in cytomegalovirus infection. Study-wide background: CMV infection and matching HLA type were both indicated by public TCR beta signatures.

Study-wide points: Carriers of CMV and the relevant HLA type were discriminated by public TCR beta frequency. Across the ex vivo response, the dominant clonotypes were HLA-C-restricted CMV-specific TCR beta clonotypes.

This clonotype was seen ten or more times. What it binds is not known. The V gene lost 5 bases and the J gene lost 0 bases, with 16 bases spanning the gap. The CDR3 contains 16 residues. The V gene's germline CDR1 is SEHNR and CDR2 FQNEAQ (reference sequence). TCRdb used MiXCR to reprocess the reads, holding one entry per CDR3 protein. This table holds about 450,000 distinct CDR3 sequences, 25% to 40% found once. Sequenced material: PBMCs. The gene calls are TRBV7-9 and TRBJ1-1; weak D call: TRBD1 (5 bases). The source is a human donor in good health (CMV status not recorded). Some clones in this sample may be carry-over from other donors' samples. The CDR3 reads CASSPYRSDVNTEAFF. The CDR3 DNA reads TGTGCCAGCAGCCCTTACAGGTCTGACGTGAACACTGAAGCTTTCTTT.